What follows is one T cell receptor (beta chain) and its context. This clonotype was recorded once. Which antigen it targets is not known. Per-base quality was not reported, and no clone a single base away is much larger than it. The data are from a study of T-cell memory formation after mild COVID-19 (dated by TCRdb to about 2021). The study in broad terms: Most TCR sequence clusters were specific to one of the two donors. Longitudinal TCRalpha and TCRbeta repertoire sequencing tracked T-cell clones expanding and contracting after mild COVID-19 in two donors. The cohort was made up of two young adult volunteers, one female and one male, who were previously healthy.

Study-level results and caveats: Clones contracting from day 15 to 85 had balanced CD4/CD8 phenotypes, while a second wave expanding from day 15 to 37 was biased towards CD4+. Whether the second-wave clones peaking on day 37 were SARS-CoV-2 specific was not confirmed. Some responding clones were found in pre-infection memory, which suggests that pre-existing cross-reactive memory T cells took part in the SARS-CoV-2 response. Only a couple of mild cases were covered by the study, and larger cohorts that include severe cases with pre-infection samples were considered necessary. Contracting CD4+ clones turned up mainly in the CM and EM memory subsets, whereas EMRA was where CD8+ clones were enriched.

Ficoll-Paque density gradient centrifugation was used to isolate PBMCs. These reads were obtained on an Illumina NovaSeq 6000. TCRalpha and TCRbeta cDNA libraries were built by 5'RACE with constant-segment primers, adding sample barcodes and unique molecular identifiers. Trizol reagent was used to extract RNA from every sample. The libraries were amplified in two PCR steps, and the second step added a second sample barcode and Illumina TruSeq adapters. The libraries were sequenced on an Illumina NovaSeq using 2 x 150 bp paired-end reads. The study's processing was this. Demultiplexing of reads and collapsing into UMI-guided consensus sequences were performed with migec v1.2.7. Using mixcr v2.1.11, the UMI consensuses were aligned to TRA and TRB V and J templates and assembled into clonotypes. A clonotype was counted as expanded or contracted only if both edgeR and NoisET called the change significant, with noise models trained on biological replicates. edgeR calls used a false discovery rate-adjusted p below 0.01 and a log2 fold-change threshold of 1. As an exploratory analysis of dynamics, PCA with hierarchical clustering was applied to max-normalized trajectories of the 1000 most abundant clonotypes. The CD4 or CD8 phenotype of responding clones was assigned using the separately sequenced CD4+ and CD8+ repertoires. TCRdb reanalyzed the raw reads on its own, using fastp at Q25 for trimming and MiXCR for clone calling, and kept in-frame beta chains. For every CDR3 protein sequence, its rows merge into one entry that carries the most common genes and DNA. The V and J calls were not made by the authors but by TCRdb's processing. This sample comprises 140,000 or so distinct CDR3 sequences, about a fifth of them detected only once. The ten largest clones take up 2% to 2.5% of the sample.

From a lookup of the germline V gene, CDR1 and CDR2 are MNHEY and SVGAGI. The CDR3 goes from the cysteine to the phenylalanine over 15 residues. Of all the DNA, just the CDR3 is kept, 45 bases in frame from base 1. The V end loses 6 bases and the J end loses 3 bases, and a stretch of 17 bases separates them. The rearranged segments are TRBV6-5 and TRBJ1-2; confidence is insufficient to name the D gene. Sequencing input: PBMCs or a T cell subset sorted from them (not recorded which). The receptor was isolated from an adult woman who had mild COVID-19 (a few samples of this study predate the infection). The sample titles of this study are shuffled in the database, so cell type and time point are left out; the donor was told from shared clones. Read as DNA, the sequence is TGTGCCAGCAGCCCAGTCAGGCCGCCGGACTATGGCTACACCTTC. It translates to CASSPVRPPDYGYTF.